What follows is one T cell receptor beta chain and its context. The data stem from a study of blood T cell repertoires in COVID-19. Across the whole study: Italy, Spain and the United States were the sources of the convalescent and acute COVID-19 samples. T cells, B-cell-depleted T cells, or PBMCs provided the cDNA or gDNA that served as material.

Source study methods: Amplification of reference gene primers was used by the study to estimate nucleated cell counts. The data were produced by immunoSEQ multiplex PCR, yet TCRdb's version contains in-frame clones alone and is incomplete. That table furnishes V, J and clone size, whereas the DNA furnished D and trimming. The sample contains about 58,000 clones, 90% of which appear only once. The CDR3 is 17 residues long. Trimming removed 5 bases from V and 5 bases from J; junction bases left unmatched: 16. The germline V gene has CDR1 SGHVS and CDR2 FQNEAQ. The sample comprised peripheral blood. The chain combines TRBV7-8 with TRBJ2-3, with TRBD2 identical over 7 bases. This receptor was obtained from a man aged 60 to 69 with active COVID-19. The chain's CDR3 is CASSLERSGKARDTQYF. CDR3 nucleotide sequence: TGTGCCAGCAGCCTCGAACGGAGCGGGAAAGCCAGAGATACGCAGTATTTT.